This T cell receptor (beta chain) was retrieved from a study of blood T cell repertoires in COVID-19. Study context: The United States, Italy and Spain supplied acute and convalescent COVID-19 samples. T cells, B-cell-depleted T cells, or PBMCs supplied cDNA or gDNA.

This CDR3 comprises 15 residues. The germline V gene has CDR1 SGHRS and CDR2 YFSETQ. Losses at the gene ends were 4 bases for V and 0 bases for J; bases not matched to a gene: 5. Measured with immunoSEQ multiplex PCR; TCRdb has only the in-frame clones, and not every one. The sample shows roughly 440,000 clones, more than 70% of them seen only once. Sequenced input: peripheral blood. The TCR comes from a woman in her forties or fifties with COVID-19, enrolled during active disease. The chain uses TRBV5-1 and TRBJ2-7, with 9 bases that match TRBD2. CDR3 DNA sequence: TGCGCCAGCAGCACCCTAGCGGGAAGCTCCTACGAGCAGTACTTC. This translates into CASSTLAGSSYEQYF.